This T cell receptor beta chain came from a study of T-cell reconstitution after alpha-beta-depleted transplantation in children. Findings and limits, study-wide: Where alpha-beta T cells came from about two months after transplant was reportedly several hundred expanded graft clones. T-cell numbers and diversity, one year after transplant, stemmed largely from T cells that were newly produced. Day-60 TCRbeta diversity that was high in some patients was derived from surviving recipient T cells and thymic progenitors.

Unique molecular identifiers were incorporated during preparation of the TCRbeta library. TCRdb recomputed calls from the PCR reads with MiXCR, one row per CDR3 protein. The table has 150,000 to 250,000 distinct CDR3 sequences, just under 6.5% seen once; the top ten hold 4.5% to 5.5%. The CDR3 runs to 15 residues. The germline CDR1 and CDR2 sequences are LGHDT and YNNKEL (reference sequence). Trimming removed 2 bases from V and 3 bases from J, with 14 bases in between. This clonotype was counted many times. What it binds is unknown. This clonotype was sampled from a girl under two years old with combined immunodeficiency, due to receive a stem cell transplant. This chain connects TRBV3-1 to TRBJ2-7; D gene uncertain. The source was PBMCs, collected before TCRalphabeta/CD19-depleted stem cell transplant. CDR3: CASSQPRTVYYEQYF. CDR3 bases: TGTGCCAGCAGCCAACCCCGGACGGTGTACTACGAGCAGTACTTC.